A selection of T cell receptor beta chains follows, all from one sample in a study of T cell responses to AZD1222 COVID-19 vaccine. TCRdb's copy holds only in-frame clones and misses some; the assay was immunoSEQ multiplex PCR. The repertoire holds 65,000 to 70,000 clones, with less than 85% as singletons. Sequencing used peripheral blood, obtained 28 days after the second AZD1222 dose. Receptors were obtained from an adult who received the AZD1222 COVID-19 vaccine. The CDR3 runs from the conserved cysteine through the conserved F or W. A D gene is named only where the DNA matches it firmly. Rows may omit the clone size; those that give it use once, few, many or a size class.

>-|TRBJ1-1|TRBV2|-
TGTGCCAGCAAAGTAATCGAGGACACTGAAGCTTTCTTT
CASKVIEDTEAFF
>-|TRBJ1-2|TRBV5-6|-
TGTGCCAGCAGCTTACAGCGGGGGATTGGCTACACCTTC
CASSLQRGIGYTF
>-|TRBJ2-2|TRBV6-5|-
TGTGCCATTCTTTTCCTGGGTCATCTGTTTTTT
CAILFLGHLFF
>TRBD2|TRBJ2-3|TRBV24-1|-
TGTGCCACCAGTTACAGCGGGGATAGCACAGATACGCAGTATTTT
CATSYSGDSTDTQYF
>-|TRBJ1-4|TRBV19|-
TGTGCCAGTAGCTCCGGGACACGAACTAATGAAAAACTGTTTTTT
CASSSGTRTNEKLFF
>-|TRBJ2-7|TRBV6-5|-
TGTGCCAGCACTCACGGGGTTACTACGACCTACGAGCAGTACTTC
CASTHGVTTTYEQYF
>TRBD2|TRBJ2-1|TRBV2|-
TGTGCCACCCGGTCGACTAGCGGAAACAATGAGCAGTTCTTC
CATRSTSGNNEQFF
>-|TRBJ2-3|TRBV5-8|once
TGTGCCAGCAGCTTGGGAAGCACCCACACAGATACGCAGTATTTT
CASSLGSTHTDTQYF
>TRBD2|TRBJ2-5|TRBV7-3|few
TGTGCCAGCAGCTTAAATAGCGGGGGGCAAGAGACCCAGTACTTC
CASSLNSGGQETQYF
>-|TRBJ1-1|TRBV2|-
TGTGCCAGCGAAGAGCTGGGAGGCACTGAAGCTTTCTTT
CASEELGGTEAFF
>TRBD1|TRBJ1-1|TRBV7-9|-
TGTGCCAGCAGCTTAGGCGACAGGGAGGTCGTGAACACTGAAGCTTTCTTT
CASSLGDREVVNTEAFF
>-|TRBJ1-3|TRBV6-5|once
TGTGCCAGCAGTTACGGGGCAGGGAAAGGAAACACCATATATTTT
CASSYGAGKGNTIYF
>TRBD2|TRBJ2-5|TRBV7-9|-
TGTGCCAGCAGCCAACTAGCGGGGGTCCAAGAGACCCAGTACTTC
CASSQLAGVQETQYF
>-|TRBJ1-5|TRBV15|-
TGTGCCACCAGCAGAGACAGGGGCGATCAGCCCCAGCATTTT
CATSRDRGDQPQHF
>-|TRBJ1-2|TRBV20-1|once
TGCAGTGTCTGGGTGACTCATGGCTACACCTTC
CSVWVTHGYTF
>-|TRBJ2-7|TRBV6-5|-
TGTGCCAGCACTTTAGGATCCTACGAGCAGTACTTC
CASTLGSYEQYF
>-|TRBJ2-7|TRBV18|-
TGTGCCAGCTCACCAACGAGCGGCAGCTCCTACGAGCAGTACTTC
CASSPTSGSSYEQYF
>-|TRBJ1-2|TRBV29-1|-
TGCAGCGTTTTCGGCTTGGAGGACTATGGCTACACCTTC
CSVFGLEDYGYTF
>-|TRBJ1-1|TRBV27|-
TGTGCCAGCAGTTTAAATGGGGGGATCGGGACTGAAGCTTTCTTT
CASSLNGGIGTEAFF
>-|TRBJ2-7|TRBV19|-
TGTGCCAGTAGTATAGAAGGGACCTCCTACGAGCAGTACTTC
CASSIEGTSYEQYF
>-|TRBJ1-1|TRBV5-6|few
TGTGCCAGCAGCTTGCTGCGGAAGATGAACACTGAAGCTTTCTTT
CASSLLRKMNTEAFF
>-|TRBJ2-1|TRBV2|-
TGTGCCAGCAGTAGCGGCTCCTACAATGAGCAGTTCTTC
CASSSGSYNEQFF